These 29 T cell receptor beta chains were sequenced from one sample in a study of blood T cell repertoires in COVID-19. Produced via immunoSEQ multiplex PCR; TCRdb's table is partial and in-frame only. The data contain about 270,000 clones, about 88% of them singletons. The sample taken for sequencing was PBMCs or T cells enriched from blood (not recorded which). The source of these receptors is a woman aged 45-65 years who had recovered from COVID-19.

The chain carries TRBV19 and TRBJ2-1; D may be TRBD2 (6 bases). Germline lookup yields CDR1 LNHDA and CDR2 SQIVND (reference sequence). V shed 6 bases and J shed 5 bases, with 14 bases lying between them. The CDR3 is made up of 14 amino acids. CDR3 protein: CASRDYQRHNEQFF. The CDR3 bases are TGTGCCAGTAGGGACTACCAAAGGCACAATGAGCAGTTCTTC.

The chain joins TRBV28 to TRBJ1-1; D not certain. Trimming shortened V by 4 bases and J by 10 bases, and 13 bases separated the two germline ends. Per germline, CDR1 MDHEN and CDR2 SYDVKM. The length of the CDR3 is 12 residues. CDR3 region: CASSSLTSLAFF. In DNA form, the CDR3 reads TGTGCCAGCAGTTCCCTGACAAGTCTAGCTTTCTTT.

The rearrangement links TRBV7-2 to TRBJ1-5; perhaps TRBD1 as D (5 bases). This CDR3 region has 16 residues. V dropped 8 bases and J dropped 1 base, with 18 bases sitting between them. Germline V gene data show CDR1 as SGHTA and CDR2 as FQGNSA. The CDR3 DNA reads as TGTGCCAGCGAAGAGGGCGGGGGGATCAGCAATCAGCCCCAGCATTTT. It translates to CASEEGGGISNQPQHF.

The chain links TRBV20-1 to TRBJ2-2; 13 nucleotides match TRBD2. Germline assignment: CDR1 DFQATT and CDR2 SNEGSKA (reference sequence). The CDR3 runs 15 residues. With V trimmed by 3 bases and J by 7 bases, 5 bases remained unmatched. CDR3 DNA: TGCAGTGCTAGTAGGGGACTAGCGGGGATCGGGGAGCTGTTTTTT. It encodes CSASRGLAGIGELFF.

The V call is TRBV5-1, the J call TRBJ2-1; 12 nucleotides agree with TRBD1. Germline V lookup: CDR1 SGHRS, CDR2 YFSETQ. J was trimmed by 6 bases and V by 4 bases; bases with no gene match: 5. CDR3 length equals 15 residues. CDR3: CASSVRDRGLNEQFF. In nucleotides, the CDR3 is TGCGCCAGCAGCGTGCGGGACAGGGGGCTCAATGAGCAGTTCTTC.

The chain is built from TRBV11-2 and TRBJ2-1; D is possibly TRBD1 (5 bases). V lost 1 base and J lost 5, with 21 bases in between. The germline gives CDR1 SGHAT, CDR2 FQNNGV. CDR3 length: 18 residues. The CDR3 protein is CASSLGASWQGQHNEQFF. CDR3 coding DNA: TGTGCCAGCAGCTTAGGAGCCTCTTGGCAGGGTCAGCACAATGAGCAGTTCTTC.

The chain recombines TRBV7-2 with TRBJ1-2; TRBD1 matches 10 bases. V was pared by 5 bases and J by 14 bases, with 11 bases of the junction left unmatched. Germline V lookup: CDR1 SGHTA, CDR2 FQGNSA. This CDR3 has 13 amino acids. The CDR3: CASSRRDRGASTF. Here the CDR3 DNA reads TGTGCCAGCAGCCGCAGGGACAGGGGAGCGTCTACCTTC.

V gene TRBV7-2 combines with J gene TRBJ1-2, with TRBD1 as a possible D gene (6 bases). CDR1 and CDR2 from the germline V gene are SGHTA and FQGNSA. The CDR3 extends over 17 amino acids. V lost 2 bases and J lost 7, with 23 bases in between. The CDR3 DNA follows: TGTGCCAGCAGCTTATCCGCAGGGGTAATAGGTGGAGGTGGCTACACCTTC. It codes for CASSLSAGVIGGGGYTF.

The V call is TRBV5-1, the J call TRBJ2-7; 10 positions match TRBD2. Looked up from germline, CDR1 is SGHRS and CDR2 is YFSETQ. The CDR3 length is 16 residues. V lost 4 bases to trimming and J lost 5 bases; unmatched junction nucleotides: 12. The chain's CDR3 is CASSTEPSGGRDEQYF. The CDR3 bases are TGCGCCAGCAGCACGGAGCCTAGCGGGGGACGCGACGAGCAGTACTTC.

The rearrangement joins TRBV23-1 to TRBJ2-7; possible D gene TRBD2, 6 bases. TRBV23-1 is identified as an open reading frame with a role that is uncertain. This CDR3 is 17 amino acids long. V gave up 4 bases and J gave up 2 bases, with 21 bases separating them. The CDR3 region is CASSPDRALASTYEQYF. The CDR3 DNA sequence: TGCGCCAGCAGTCCAGACCGAGCCCTAGCGTCAACCTACGAGCAGTACTTC.

The chain carries TRBV6-5 and TRBJ1-2, with a possible D match to TRBD1 (6 bases). Trimming cost V 6 bases and J 4 bases, with 12 bases left between them. CDR3 length equals 13 residues. The germline gives CDR1 MNHEY, CDR2 SVGAGI. The CDR3 DNA reads as TGTGCCAGCAGCAGCAGGGGCAGCTATGGCTACACCTTC. Encoded protein: CASSSRGSYGYTF.

The V gene is TRBV3-1 (or the pseudogene TRBV3-2), the J gene TRBJ2-7; 7 bases are shared with TRBD2. Trimming cost V 2 bases and J 0 bases; bases outside gene matches: 10. CDR1 LGHDT and CDR2 YNNKEL come from the germline V gene (reference sequence). The CDR3 covers 17 residues. CDR3 nucleotides: TGTGCCAGCAGCCAATCCCAAGTGCGGGGGAACTCCTACGAGCAGTACTTC. This codes for CASSQSQVRGNSYEQYF.

V usage is TRBV6-5 and J usage is TRBJ1-6; a weak D match, TRBD1 (5 bases). The CDR3 is made up of 15 amino acids. The V end was cut by 6 bases, the J end by 9 bases, with 18 bases between. Germline lookup yields CDR1 MNHEY and CDR2 SVGAGI. The CDR3 loop reads CASRRVREGSSPLHF. The DNA for the CDR3 is TGTGCCAGCAGGAGGGTTCGGGAGGGGAGTTCACCCCTCCACTTT.

This rearrangement joins TRBV5-4 to TRBJ2-7, with TRBD1 matching over 7 bases. Trimming removed 1 base from V and 5 bases from J; junction bases left unmatched: 9. This CDR3 comprises 15 residues. Germline CDR1 reads SGHNT; CDR2 reads YYREEE (reference sequence). CDR3 in DNA: TGTGCCAGCAGCTTGCGACAGGGTCGGGCCAACGAGCAGTACTTC. This codes for CASSLRQGRANEQYF.

The chain uses TRBV7-9 and TRBJ2-1, with D perhaps matching TRBD2 (6 bases). CDR3 length equals 15 residues. With 5 bases removed from V and 4 bases from J, the gap between germline ends came to 15 bases. CDR1 and CDR2 from the germline V gene are SEHNR and FQNEAQ (reference sequence). The CDR3 region is CASSRRETIYNEQFF. As DNA, the CDR3 is TGTGCCAGCAGCCGCCGGGAGACGATATACAATGAGCAGTTCTTC.

The J gene is TRBJ2-7, the V gene TRBV6-5; the match to TRBD2 covers 7 bases. CDR3 length: 15 residues. Germline CDR1 is MNHEY and CDR2 is SVGAGI. V lost 7 bases, J lost 0 bases, and 9 bases stayed unmatched. CDR3 sequence: CASTKMGLLSYEQYF. The CDR3 DNA sequence: TGTGCCAGCACTAAAATGGGACTACTCTCCTACGAGCAGTACTTC.

This chain's CDR3 is CASSLAGIGNQPQHF. The CDR3 DNA reads as TGTGCCAGCAGTTTGGCAGGGATAGGCAATCAGCCCCAGCATTTT. The V and J genes are TRBV28 and TRBJ1-5, with TRBD1 as a possible D gene (5 bases). The V gene's germline CDR1 is MDHEN and CDR2 SYDVKM. The CDR3 contains 15 residues. Trimming removed 3 bases at V and 2 bases at J, with 11 bases between.

The chain joins TRBV27 to TRBJ1-1; D ambiguous. With 4 bases removed from V and 4 bases from J, the gap between germline ends came to 4 bases. Germline V gives CDR1 MNHEY, CDR2 SMNVEV (reference sequence). The CDR3 is 11 amino acids. The CDR3 sequence: CASSSRTEAFF. DNA for the CDR3: TGTGCCAGCAGTTCCCGCACTGAAGCTTTCTTT.

The CDR3 coding sequence is TGTGCCAGCAGTAGAAACCGGCTAGCGGGAGTCGAGCAGTACTTC. It codes for CASSRNRLAGVEQYF. The chain recombines TRBV6-2 or TRBV6-3 with TRBJ2-7; TRBD2 matches at 10 bases. The CDR3 is made up of 15 amino acids. The V segment lost 5 bases and the J segment 6 bases; nucleotides outside the gene matches: 10. Germline CDR1 reads MNHEY; CDR2 reads SVGEGT.

The rearrangement joins TRBV7-2 to TRBJ2-1; a weak D match, TRBD2 (6 bases). This CDR3 is 13 amino acids long. The germline V and J ends were trimmed by 4 bases and 7 bases, with 11 bases remaining between them. CDR1 is SGHTA, CDR2 FQGNSA, per germline. For the CDR3, the DNA is TGTGCCAGCAGCTCCTGGGGGGAGAATGAGCAGTTCTTC. Protein product: CASSSWGENEQFF.

The chain carries TRBV11-2 and TRBJ2-5; tentatively, D is TRBD2 (6 bases). Germline V gives CDR1 SGHAT, CDR2 FQNNGV. V shed 1 base and J shed 5 bases, with 14 bases lying between them. The CDR3 is 15 residues long. The CDR3 loop reads CASSLVGSGGETQYF. The CDR3 bases are TGTGCCAGCAGCTTAGTCGGCTCTGGGGGGGAGACCCAGTACTTC.

The V call is TRBV30, the J call TRBJ1-5; a possible D gene is TRBD1 (5 bases). Trimming removed 0 bases from V and 7 bases from J, with 13 bases in between. Germline CDR1 GTSNPN, CDR2 SVGIG (reference sequence). The CDR3 consists of 14 residues. As DNA, the CDR3 is TGTGCCTGGAGTGTACTCCACGGGGGACAGCCCCAGCATTTT. As protein: CAWSVLHGGQPQHF.

V gene TRBV5-5 combines with J gene TRBJ2-3; perhaps TRBD2 as D (5 bases). V was trimmed by 1 base and J by 1 base, leaving 10 bases between them. Germline V gene sequence: CDR1 SGHKS, CDR2 YYEKEE (reference sequence). The CDR3 spans 15 residues. The CDR3 is CASSLFISGTDTQYF. In DNA form, the CDR3 reads TGTGCCAGCAGCTTGTTTATTAGCGGCACAGATACGCAGTATTTT.

The chain is built from TRBV28 and TRBJ2-1; TRBD1 agrees at 7 bases. Germline V gene lookup returns CDR1 MDHEN and CDR2 SYDVKM. V was pared by 5 bases and J by 7 bases, with 8 bases of the junction left unmatched. The CDR3 spans 14 residues. CDR3 DNA sequence: TGTGCCAGCAGTCTTACAGGGGTGCGAAATGAGCAGTTCTTC. Translated, it gives CASSLTGVRNEQFF.

The chain uses TRBV2 and TRBJ1-2, with 8 bases identical to TRBD1. Germline V gives CDR1 SNHLY, CDR2 FYNNEI. J lost 8 bases, V lost 6 bases, and 8 bases had no gene match. The CDR3 has 13 amino acids. CDR3 nucleotides: TGTGCCAGCAGGGGACAGGTGGCGAACGGCTACACCTTC. Its protein product is CASRGQVANGYTF.

This chain joins TRBV4-1 and TRBJ2-5, with D perhaps TRBD2 (5 bases). Germline-derived CDR1 and CDR2 are MGHRA and YSYEKL. The V and J ends lost 4 bases and 5 bases respectively, with 8 bases between them. The CDR3 consists of 12 residues. In DNA form, the CDR3 reads TGCGCCAGCAGCCGCGGACTTGAGACCCAGTACTTC. Protein product: CASSRGLETQYF.

This clone was detected only a few times. This chain connects TRBV15 to TRBJ2-2, with D perhaps matching TRBD2 (6 bases). V was pared by 7 bases and J by 3 bases, with 6 bases between. The CDR3 is made up of 12 amino acids. Germline V CDR1 and CDR2: LNHNV, YYDKDF (reference sequence). Here the CDR3 reads CATTGDTGELFF. In nucleotides, the CDR3 is TGTGCCACCACGGGGGACACCGGGGAGCTGTTTTTT. The full variable domain, with the rest looked up from reference TRBV15 and TRBJ2-2, is DAMVIQNPRYQVTQFGKPVTLSCSQTLNHNVMYWYQQKSSQAPKLLFHYYDKDFNNEADTPDNFQSRRPNTSFCFLDIRSPGLGDTAMYLCATTGDTGELFFGEGSRLTVL.

Remarks on this clone: Other DNA sequences in the sample encode the same CDR3. In DNA form, the CDR3 reads TGTGCCAGCAGCTTAGCCGGTAGCAATGAGCAGTTCTTC. Translation gives CASSLAGSNEQFF. The J gene is TRBJ2-1, the V gene TRBV11-3; D is unclear. V lost 1 base and J lost 6, with 7 bases in between. The germline V gene has CDR1 SGHNT and CDR2 YENEEA. This CDR3 has 13 amino acids.

The chain employs TRBV28 and TRBJ1-1; D may be TRBD1 (5 bases). The CDR3 runs to 11 residues. From germline, CDR1 is MDHEN and CDR2 SYDVKM. V lost 2 bases and J lost 12, with 10 bases in between. The CDR3 loop reads CASSLKDISFF. The DNA of the CDR3 is TGTGCCAGCAGTTTAAAGGACATCTCTTTCTTT.